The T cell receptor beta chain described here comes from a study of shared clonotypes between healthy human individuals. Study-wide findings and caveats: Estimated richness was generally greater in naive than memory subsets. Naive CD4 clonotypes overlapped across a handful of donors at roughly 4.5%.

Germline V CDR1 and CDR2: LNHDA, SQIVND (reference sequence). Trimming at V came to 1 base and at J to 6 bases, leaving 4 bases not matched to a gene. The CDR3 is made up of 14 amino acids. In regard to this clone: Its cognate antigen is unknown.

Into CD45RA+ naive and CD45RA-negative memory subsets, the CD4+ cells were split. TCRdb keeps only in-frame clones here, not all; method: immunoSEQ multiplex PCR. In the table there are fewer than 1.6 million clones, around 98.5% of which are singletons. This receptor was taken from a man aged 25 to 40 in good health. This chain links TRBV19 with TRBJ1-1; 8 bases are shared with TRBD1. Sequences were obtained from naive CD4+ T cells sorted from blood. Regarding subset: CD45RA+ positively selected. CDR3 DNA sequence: TGTGCCAGTAGTATAGGCGGGGGACAGGCTGAAGCTTTCTTT. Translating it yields CASSIGGGQAEAFF.